These 16 T cell receptor beta chains originate from one sample sequenced in a study of technical replicates of blood from a handful of donors (dated by TCRdb to 2016 to 2017). Preparation of the library involved the immunoSEQ multiplex PCR assay. TCRdb retrieved this table from immuneACCESS and kept in-frame rearrangements only. Not all clones are present; in checked studies, unresolved V genes account for under half, and no reason is known for the remainder. In all, the sample holds over 85,000 clones, and about 95% of those were seen once. Clones ranked in the top ten supply 0.25% to 0.35% of the sample. The sample taken for sequencing was T cells isolated from PBMCs. These receptors all come from a human donor in good health.

The chain employs TRBV19 and TRBJ1-2, with a weak D call TRBD1 (5 bases). Trimming stripped 7 bases from V and 0 bases from J, with 12 bases between. CDR3 size: 14 residues. Germline V CDR1 and CDR2: LNHDA, SQIVND (reference sequence). CDR3 region: CASTIQGANYGYTF. In nucleotides, the CDR3 is TGTGCCAGTACCATTCAAGGGGCTAACTATGGCTACACCTTC.

This clone came up once. The V and J genes are TRBV27 and TRBJ1-2; 8 bases map to TRBD1. CDR3 size: 13 residues. Losses at the gene ends were 5 bases for V and 3 bases for J; bases not matched to a gene: 2. Per germline, CDR1 MNHEY and CDR2 SMNVEV (reference sequence). The CDR3 DNA reads TGTGCCAGCAGTGGGACAGGCTACTATGGCTACACCTTC. Amino acid sequence: CASSGTGYYGYTF.

V usage is TRBV30 and J usage is TRBJ2-7, with D perhaps matching TRBD1 (6 bases). Per germline, CDR1 GTSNPN and CDR2 SVGIG (reference sequence). Deletions cut 4 bases from V and 0 bases from J, with 13 bases between. The CDR3 has 14 amino acids. CDR3 loop: CAWMGAGVSYEQYF. For the CDR3, the DNA is TGTGCCTGGATGGGGGCAGGGGTCTCCTACGAGCAGTACTTC.

J is TRBJ1-2 and V is TRBV27, with D perhaps TRBD1 (5 bases). The germline CDR1 and CDR2 sequences are MNHEY and SMNVEV (reference sequence). The CDR3 covers 13 residues. The V end lost 0 bases, the J end lost 6 bases, and 8 bases lay between the germline ends. The chain's CDR3 is CASSLSAGNGYTF. The CDR3 DNA is TGTGCCAGCAGTTTATCGGCAGGGAATGGCTACACCTTC.

The CDR3 coding sequence is TGCGCCAGCAGCCTCGAAGGTGCTACCACGGGGGGCTACACCTTC. This codes for CASSLEGATTGGYTF. The chain recombines TRBV5-1 with TRBJ1-2; D gene unclear. The V end lost 4 bases, the J end lost 8 bases, and 21 bases lay between the germline ends. The CDR3 loop spans 15 amino acids. CDR1 SGHRS and CDR2 YFSETQ come from the germline V gene.

The chain is built from TRBV13 and TRBJ2-7; D call uncertain. The V gene's germline CDR1 is PRHDT and CDR2 FYEKMQ (reference sequence). The CDR3 totals 12 residues. V lost 3 bases, J lost 6 bases, and 9 bases lay in between. CDR3 DNA: TGTGCCAGCAGCTTTCTGGCCCGCGAGCAGTACTTC. Its protein product is CASSFLAREQYF.

The chain carries TRBV11-2 and TRBJ2-7, with TRBD2 matching 10 bases. Unmatched junction bases numbered 4, after V lost 3 bases and J lost 2 bases. The CDR3 extends over 15 amino acids. Germline-derived CDR1 and CDR2 are SGHAT and FQNNGV. The CDR3 loop is CASSFTSGMAYEQYF. The DNA for the CDR3 is TGTGCCAGCAGCTTTACTAGCGGGATGGCCTACGAGCAGTACTTC.

This CDR3 is CASSVLAGTGELFF. The CDR3 nucleotides read TGTGCCAGCAGTGTACTAGCGGGCACCGGGGAGCTGTTTTTT. This chain uses TRBV6-1 with TRBJ2-2, with 9 bases lining up with TRBD2. V lost 4 bases and J lost 4; bases outside the gene matches: 1. This CDR3 spans 14 amino acids. Germline CDR1 reads MNHNS; CDR2 reads SASEGT.

The chain couples TRBV19 to TRBJ1-5; 12 bases fit TRBD1. CDR1 and CDR2 from the germline V gene are LNHDA and SQIVND (reference sequence). Germline trimming cut 8 bases from V and 2 bases from J; bases unmatched to any gene: 1. The CDR3 totals 14 residues. This CDR3 is CASGTGGGNQPQHF. As DNA, the CDR3 is TGTGCCAGTGGGACAGGGGGCGGCAATCAGCCCCAGCATTTT.

This chain connects TRBV7-3 to TRBJ2-1, with TRBD1 matching over 11 bases. CDR1 and CDR2 from the germline V gene are SGHTA and FQGTGA. The CDR3 sequence is 16 residues long. Losses at the gene ends were 1 base for V and 2 bases for J; bases not matched to a gene: 1. CDR3 in amino acids: CASSLKGQGAYNEQFF. CDR3 in DNA: TGTGCCAGCAGCTTAAAGGGACAGGGGGCCTACAATGAGCAGTTCTTC.

The rearrangement uses TRBV7-3 and TRBJ1-1, with TRBD1 matching over 10 bases. The length of the CDR3 is 14 residues. Trimming took 4 bases from V and 3 from J; bases not matched to a gene: 2. CDR1 and CDR2 from the germline V gene are SGHTA and FQGTGA. The CDR3 protein is CASSWTGGDTEAFF. CDR3 in DNA: TGTGCCAGCAGCTGGACAGGGGGGGACACTGAAGCTTTCTTT. Variable domain in full (rest from reference TRBV7-3 and TRBJ1-1): GAGVSQTPSNKVTEKGKYVELRCDPISGHTALYWYRQSLGQGPEFLIYFQGTGAADDSGLPNDRFFAVRPEGSVSTLKIQRTERGDSAVYLCASSWTGGDTEAFFGQGTRLTVV.

This chain joins TRBV11-3 and TRBJ2-2, with D possibly TRBD1 on 6 matching bases. V was trimmed by 11 bases and J by 6 bases, leaving 16 bases between them. Germline CDR1 is SGHNT and CDR2 is YENEEA. The CDR3 is 13 residues long. The DNA of the CDR3 is TGTGCCGGTTATGAGGCAGGGGCCGGGGAGCTGTTTTTT. This sequence encodes CAGYEAGAGELFF.

Of note for this clone: Other DNA variants within this sample encode the same CDR3. V and J are TRBV28 and TRBJ2-7, with unresolved D. The germline V gene has CDR1 MDHEN and CDR2 SYDVKM. This CDR3 has 11 residues. Trimming shortened V by 3 bases and J by 3 bases, and 3 bases separated the two germline ends. The CDR3 region is CASSFLYEQYF. The CDR3 coding sequence is TGTGCCAGCAGTTTTCTCTACGAGCAGTACTTC.

This clone came up once. This sequence joins TRBV15 and TRBJ2-1; D gene unclear. The CDR3 totals 12 residues. Germline CDR1 is LNHNV and CDR2 is YYDKDF (reference sequence). V lost 3 bases to trimming and J lost 9 bases, with 9 bases between them. CDR3: CATSRVQAEQFF. In DNA, the CDR3 is TGTGCCACCAGCAGGGTTCAGGCTGAGCAGTTCTTC.

The chain has TRBV27 and TRBJ2-1; 11 nucleotides agree with TRBD2. The CDR3 is made up of 15 amino acids. Germline V gives CDR1 MNHEY, CDR2 SMNVEV (reference sequence). J lost 8 bases, V lost 3 bases, and 6 bases had no gene match. This CDR3 is CASSFALAGVDEQFF. The CDR3 DNA reads as TGTGCCAGCAGTTTCGCACTAGCGGGAGTCGATGAGCAGTTCTTC.

The chain is built from TRBV6-1 and TRBJ1-3; D gene unclear. The germline gives CDR1 MNHNS, CDR2 SASEGT. The CDR3 runs to 14 residues. V lost 3 bases and J lost 0, with 6 bases in between. The CDR3 DNA sequence: TGTGCCAGCAGTGAGTTAGTCTCTGGAAACACCATATATTTT. It yields the protein CASSELVSGNTIYF.